There are a few counts of the clone carrying this TCR beta chain. This record belongs to a study of early T cells in non-severe SARS-CoV-2 infection. CDR3 length: 16 residues. Germline values: CDR1 MNHEY, CDR2 SVGEGT. Trimming removed 7 bases from V and 1 base from J, with 19 bases in between. TCRdb processed the 5' RACE reads anew with MiXCR; each CDR3 protein has one entry. The table has approximately 69,000 distinct CDR3 sequences, over 9.5% seen once. This chain uses TRBV6-2 or TRBV6-3 with TRBJ1-2; D is unresolved. The source was whole blood, collected at baseline. The TCR originated in an adult who was a healthcare worker with PCR-confirmed SARS-CoV-2 infection or an uninfected control (not recorded which). The CDR3 loop is CASTHEGTLLNYGYTF. CDR3 sequence (DNA): TGTGCCAGCACCCACGAGGGCACCCTACTTAACTATGGCTACACCTTC.